These T cell receptor beta chains were read from a single sample in a study of PD-1 blockade in classical Hodgkin lymphoma. Clones were read by immunoSEQ multiplex PCR, and TCRdb kept only the in-frame ones, dropping some. The sample lists roughly 32,000 clones, under 95% occurring once. The material sequenced was peripheral blood mononuclear cells (PBMCs). These receptors were collected from a human donor with classical Hodgkin lymphoma. The CDR3 runs from the conserved cysteine through the conserved F or W. Each record gives: J gene, clone size, V gene, D gene, CDR3 DNA, CDR3 protein. The D gene is left open where the match is weak. Where a row states a size, it is once, few, many or the class of an expanded clone; other rows omit it.

>TRBJ2-1|.|TRBV12-5|.
TGTGCTAGTGGTAGCAGGGTCAATCTCTATGAGCAGTTCTTC
CASGSRVNLYEQFF
>TRBJ2-1|once|TRBV29-1|.
TGCAGCGTTGACAGGGGAACCTACAATGAGCAGTTCTTC
CSVDRGTYNEQFF
>TRBJ1-2|.|TRBV4-2|TRBD1
TGTGCCAGCAGCCATGAACCGACAGGGATCTATGGCTACACCTTC
CASSHEPTGIYGYTF
>TRBJ1-2|.|TRBV27|.
TGTGCCAGCAGTGACCAGAAGGACGGTTATGGCTACACCTTC
CASSDQKDGYGYTF
>TRBJ2-6|.|TRBV5-4|.
TGTGCCACCTTGCCTGGAGGTTCTGGGGCCAACGTCCTGACTTTC
CATLPGGSGANVLTF
>TRBJ2-5|.|TRBV5-1|TRBD1
TGCGCCAGCAGCCAGAGAGGACAGGCCGAGACCCAGTACTTC
CASSQRGQAETQYF
>TRBJ2-3|.|TRBV4-1|.
TGCGCCAGCAGCACCCAGTCGCGGGCCTTCACAGATACGCAGTATTTT
CASSTQSRAFTDTQYF
>TRBJ1-6|.|TRBV19|TRBD1
TGTGCCAGTAGTATGGGACAGGCTTTTTATAATTCACCCCTCCACTTT
CASSMGQAFYNSPLHF
>TRBJ2-1|.|TRBV20-1|.
TGCAGTGCTAGAGGGGGCACTGAGCAGTTCTTC
CSARGGTEQFF
>TRBJ1-2|.|TRBV5-6|.
TGTGCCAGCAGCTCCGCCGGAAGGCAGGGCTACACCTTC
CASSSAGRQGYTF
>TRBJ1-2|.|TRBV21-1|.
TGTGCCAGCAGTACCACCGGGACAGGGGCCTATGGCTACACCTTC
CASSTTGTGAYGYTF
>TRBJ2-4|.|TRBV4-3|.
TGCGCCAGCAGCCAAGACATATTTTACAAAAACATTCAGTACTTC
CASSQDIFYKNIQYF
>TRBJ1-1|.|TRBV15|.
TGTGCCACCAGCAGAGAGTCGGAGATGAACACTGAAGCTTTCTTT
CATSRESEMNTEAFF
>TRBJ2-5|.|TRBV5-1|.
TGCGCCAGCAGGAGAGATGTAGCGTTTGTTTCTGAGACCCAGTACTTC
CASRRDVAFVSETQYF
>TRBJ2-2|.|TRBV5-1|TRBD2
TGCGCCAGCAGCCCGACTAGCGGGAACACCGGGGAGCTGTTTTTT
CASSPTSGNTGELFF
>TRBJ2-3|.|TRBV15|TRBD1
TGTGCCACCAGCCGAGGGGACAGGGAGCTTAGCACAGATACGCAGTATTTT
CATSRGDRELSTDTQYF
>TRBJ1-6|.|TRBV11-1|.
TGTGCCAGCAGCGTCGGGATAAATTCACCCCTCCACTTT
CASSVGINSPLHF
>TRBJ1-1|.|TRBV6-1|.
TGTGCCAGCAGTGAAAGATGGGGGGCCAGAGGGCACACTGAAGCTTTCTTT
CASSERWGARGHTEAFF
>TRBJ2-3|.|TRBV29-1|.
TGCAGCGTTTTAACAGGGGACTACTTCTTT
CSVLTGDYFF